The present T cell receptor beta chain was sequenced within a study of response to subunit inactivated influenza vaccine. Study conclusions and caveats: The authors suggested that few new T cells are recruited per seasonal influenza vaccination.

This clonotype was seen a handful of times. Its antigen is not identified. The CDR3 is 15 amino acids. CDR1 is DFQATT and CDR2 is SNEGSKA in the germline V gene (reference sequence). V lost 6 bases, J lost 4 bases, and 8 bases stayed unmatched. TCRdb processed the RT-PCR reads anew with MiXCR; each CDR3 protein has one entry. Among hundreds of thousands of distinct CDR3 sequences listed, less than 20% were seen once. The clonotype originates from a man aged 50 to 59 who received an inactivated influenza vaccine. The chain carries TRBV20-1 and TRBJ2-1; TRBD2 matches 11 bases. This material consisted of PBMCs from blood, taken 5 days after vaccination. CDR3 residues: CSALRTSGRYNEQFF. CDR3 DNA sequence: TGCAGTGCCCTCCGGACTAGCGGGCGATACAATGAGCAGTTCTTC.